The table lists the clone carrying this T cell receptor (beta chain) with a few counts. Its target is not known. The data stem from a study of blood T cells in healthy people across ages. The study's findings and limits: Estimates of total diversity, which came from one million sequenced T cells, were considered to be underestimates. TCR beta diversity per million T cells fell roughly linearly with age.

A second PCR of 7 to 11 cycles used a sample-barcoded 5' primer and a J-beta primer mix. TCRdb passed the 5' RACE reads through MiXCR, listing each CDR3 protein once. This sample has 780,000 or so distinct CDR3 sequences, with just over 55% found just once. The CDR3 extends over 11 amino acids. Trimming stripped 10 bases from V and 6 bases from J, with 11 bases between. CDR1 is ENHRY, CDR2 SYGVKD, per germline. The genes are TRBV10-3 and TRBJ2-3; D tentatively fits TRBD1 or TRBD2 (6 bases each). The sequencing input was blood. The receptor was derived from a man aged 40-49 years in good health. CDR3 amino acids: CASRGRDTQYF. CDR3 DNA: TGTGCCAGCCGGGGGCGGGATACGCAGTATTTT.